This T cell receptor beta chain was sequenced in a study of identical twins. A remark on this clonotype: The target antigen is unknown.

Whole-study findings and limits: The models gave estimates that fell short of the out-of-frame TCR alpha sharing seen in monozygotic twins.

The CDR3 totals 13 residues. The germline gives CDR1 DFQATT, CDR2 SNEGSKA (reference sequence). A universal primer binding site was introduced by template switching. The final cDNA contained unique molecular identifiers. TCRdb fed the 5' RACE reads into MiXCR, producing one record per CDR3 protein. The sample shows 1,800,000 or so distinct CDR3 sequences, about 32% of them seen only once. Sequencing was carried out using cord blood. The chain has TRBV20-1 and TRBJ2-4; 8 bases line up with TRBD2. The J call is in doubt because the DNA end fits TRBJ2-5 better. The receptor was derived from a newborn girl in good health. DNA of the CDR3: TGCAGTGCTAAGACTAGCGTACTGGAGACCCAGTACTTC. It is translated as CSAKTSVLETQYF.